One sample yielded the 30 T cell receptor beta chains listed below, sequenced in a study of T cell changes during pregnancy in multiple sclerosis. Repertoires were generated with immunoSEQ multiplex PCR, while TCRdb's copy carries only in-frame clones and drops some. Of around 86,000 clones in the sample, over 85% were seen once. Source: peripheral blood, taken in the first trimester of pregnancy. These receptors were collected from a female donor with multiple sclerosis, enrolled in a pregnancy study.

In the case of this clone: The germline gene is not matched at one end of the junction; a read error may be the cause. The chain joins TRBV6-1 to TRBJ1-5; no definite D call. Germline assignment: CDR1 MNHNS and CDR2 SASEGT. This CDR3 spans 13 amino acids. The CDR3 nucleotides read TGTGCCAGCACTGAAGGGCTCAATCAGCCCCAGCATTTT. Protein product: CASTEGLNQPQHF.

This clone was counted once. This chain connects TRBV6-4 to TRBJ2-5, with TRBD1 as a possible D gene (5 bases). This CDR3 is 15 amino acids long. Trimming pared 8 bases from V and 4 bases from J, leaving 20 bases between. Germline CDR1 and CDR2: MRHNA and SNTAGT. The CDR3 nucleotides read TGTGCCAGCCGTCCGATCGTGGGGCAGATAGAGACCCAGTACTTC. This encodes CASRPIVGQIETQYF.

The CDR3 region has the DNA TGTGCCAGTAGTGATAGATCAGGGACAGGGCTCTCTGGGGCCAACGTCCTGACTTTC. Translation gives CASSDRSGTGLSGANVLTF. This rearrangement joins TRBV19 to TRBJ2-6; 9 nucleotides agree with TRBD1. V gave up 5 bases and J gave up 0 bases; unmatched junction bases: 11. Looked up from germline, CDR1 is LNHDA and CDR2 is SQIVND (reference sequence). The CDR3 loop spans 19 amino acids.

The CDR3: CSVEGGGGLNTGELFF. CDR3 in DNA: TGCAGCGTTGAAGGGGGCGGGGGGCTGAACACCGGGGAGCTGTTTTTT. The rearrangement uses TRBV29-1 and TRBJ2-2; TRBD2 matches at 8 bases. The CDR3 has 16 residues. Unmatched junction bases numbered 5, after V lost 1 base and J lost 1 base. Germline CDR1 reads SQVTM; CDR2 reads ANQGSEA.

In this sample, this clone turned up a few times. J is TRBJ2-1 and V is TRBV19; D remains unclear. The CDR3 contains 14 residues. Germline values: CDR1 LNHDA, CDR2 SQIVND (reference sequence). V was shortened by 9 bases and J by 7 bases, with 19 bases between the two germline ends. Here the CDR3 reads CASNPGTTHNEQFF. In DNA, the CDR3 is TGTGCCAGCAACCCCGGTACTACTCATAATGAGCAGTTCTTC.

The chain is built from TRBV5-1 and TRBJ1-1; D is possibly TRBD1 (5 bases). CDR3 length equals 16 residues. Trimming removed 2 bases from V and 1 base from J, with 15 bases in between. In germline, CDR1 is SGHRS, CDR2 YFSETQ. CDR3 bases: TGCGCCAGCAGCTTAGGTCCAGGGCGGGGGAACACTGAAGCTTTCTTT. This translates into CASSLGPGRGNTEAFF.

On this clone itself: The same CDR3 also results from other DNA sequences found in this sample. This chain uses TRBV28 with TRBJ1-5; no clear D. CDR3 length: 12 amino acids. Trimming left V 4 bases short and J 5 bases short, with 6 bases between. Germline CDR1 reads MDHEN; CDR2 reads SYDVKM. The CDR3 sequence: CASSSTDQPQHF. The CDR3 DNA sequence: TGTGCCAGCAGTTCCACGGATCAGCCCCAGCATTTT.

V and J are TRBV5-5 and TRBJ1-2, with TRBD1 identical over 8 bases. This CDR3 comprises 14 residues. The germline CDR1 and CDR2 sequences are SGHKS and YYEKEE (reference sequence). The V segment lost 4 bases and the J segment 6 bases; nucleotides outside the gene matches: 8. The CDR3 nucleotides are TGTGCCAGCAGCAACCGACAGGGGTCGAATGGCTACACCTTC. Translating it yields CASSNRQGSNGYTF.

This clone is a singleton in its sample. V is TRBV5-4 and J is TRBJ1-4; 7 bases agree with TRBD1. With V trimmed by 2 bases and J by 12 bases, 4 bases remained unmatched. The CDR3 sequence is 12 residues long. Germline V gene sequence: CDR1 SGHNT, CDR2 YYREEE (reference sequence). CDR3 region: CASSFDRAELFF. The CDR3 region has the DNA TGTGCCAGCAGCTTTGACAGGGCTGAACTGTTTTTT.

The chain recombines TRBV10-3 with TRBJ2-7; 8 bases agree with TRBD2. The CDR3 runs to 13 residues. CDR1 is ENHRY and CDR2 is SYGVKD in the germline V gene. V dropped 5 bases and J dropped 1; count of bases not matched to a gene: 1. CDR3 loop: CAISRGGSYEQYF. CDR3 nucleotides: TGTGCCATCAGTCGGGGGGGATCCTACGAGCAGTACTTC.

The chain couples TRBV11-3 to TRBJ2-1; the match to TRBD1 covers 7 bases. The germline V gene has CDR1 SGHNT and CDR2 YENEEA. CDR3 length equals 13 residues. With V trimmed by 5 bases and J by 10 bases, 8 bases remained unmatched. The CDR3 here is CASSHRQGWEQFF. The CDR3 bases are TGTGCCAGCAGCCATCGACAGGGTTGGGAGCAGTTCTTC.

V and J are TRBV28 and TRBJ1-2; D might be TRBD1 (5 bases). Germline V gene data show CDR1 as MDHEN and CDR2 as SYDVKM. The CDR3 sequence is 16 residues long. Trimming removed 6 bases from V and 4 bases from J, with 21 bases in between. The CDR3 loop reads CASSPGRGPGTYGYTF. The CDR3 DNA sequence: TGTGCCAGCAGCCCTGGGCGGGGCCCTGGCACCTATGGCTACACCTTC.

The chain recombines TRBV6-5 with TRBJ1-2; D gene ambiguous. CDR3 length equals 13 residues. Trimming took 0 bases from V and 10 from J, leaving 12 bases between them. Per germline, CDR1 MNHEY and CDR2 SVGAGI. The CDR3, as DNA: TGTGCCAGCAGTTACTCCAAGACCGGAGTCTACACCTTC. Its protein is CASSYSKTGVYTF.

The V call is TRBV4-1, the J call TRBJ1-3; D might be TRBD1 (6 bases). Trimming took 0 bases from V and 1 from J, leaving 13 bases between them. The CDR3 runs to 17 residues. Germline CDR1 is MGHRA and CDR2 is YSYEKL. CDR3 in DNA: TGCGCCAGCAGCCAAGAATCCCCACAGGGTTCTGGAAACACCATATATTTT. Amino acid sequence: CASSQESPQGSGNTIYF.

This chain connects TRBV2 to TRBJ1-4; 8 positions match TRBD1. The germline V gene has CDR1 SNHLY and CDR2 FYNNEI. The V segment lost 6 bases and the J segment 8 bases; nucleotides outside the gene matches: 11. The CDR3 extends over 15 amino acids. The CDR3 loop is CASRGGTGLGEKLFF. CDR3 coding DNA: TGTGCCAGCAGAGGCGGGACAGGACTGGGGGAAAAACTGTTTTTT.

This chain joins TRBV7-2 and TRBJ1-2; 10 bases map to TRBD1. J lost 5 bases, V lost 2 bases, and 14 bases had no gene match. The CDR3 runs to 18 residues. Germline V gives CDR1 SGHTA, CDR2 FQGNSA. The DNA for the CDR3 is TGTGCCAGCAGCTTAAGGGACAGGGGTCGCGAGAACCAGTATGGCTACACCTTC. Its translation: CASSLRDRGRENQYGYTF.

This rearrangement joins TRBV5-4 to TRBJ2-7; 10 nucleotides align to TRBD1. Per germline, CDR1 SGHNT and CDR2 YYREEE (reference sequence). V shed 0 bases, J shed 3 bases, and the junction held 3 bases outside the gene matches. The CDR3 extends over 15 amino acids. The CDR3 loop reads CASSLGQGAVYEQYF. CDR3 coding DNA: TGTGCCAGCAGCTTGGGACAGGGGGCCGTCTACGAGCAGTACTTC. Full variable domain (remainder filled in from reference TRBV5-4 and TRBJ2-7): ETGVTQSPTHLIKTRGQQVTLRCSSQSGHNTVSWYQQALGQGPQFIFQYYREEENGRGNFPPRFSGLQFPNYSSELNVNALELDDSALYLCASSLGQGAVYEQYFGPGTRLTVT.

The chain joins TRBV27 to TRBJ2-7; 10 nucleotides line up with TRBD1. V lost 3 bases and J lost 3; bases outside the gene matches: 5. The CDR3 spans 15 residues. Germline-derived CDR1 and CDR2 are MNHEY and SMNVEV (reference sequence). CDR3 nucleotides: TGTGCCAGCAGTTTTGGGACAGGGGACGTCTACGAGCAGTACTTC. It translates to CASSFGTGDVYEQYF.

V is TRBV5-1 and J is TRBJ2-7, with 7 bases that match TRBD2. CDR3 size: 15 residues. J was trimmed by 4 bases and V by 0 bases; bases with no gene match: 7. Germline V gene lookup returns CDR1 SGHRS and CDR2 YFSETQ. DNA of the CDR3: TGCGCCAGCAGCTTGGTGGCGGGAGAGTCGTACGAGCAGTACTTC. Protein product: CASSLVAGESYEQYF.

The rearrangement links TRBV7-2 to TRBJ2-7; a weak D match, TRBD1 (6 bases). The CDR3 is 13 residues long. Per the germline V gene, CDR1 is SGHTA and CDR2 is FQGNSA. V was pared by 5 bases and J by 2 bases, with 10 bases between. CDR3 sequence reads: CASSTRTAYEQYF. The CDR3 DNA reads as TGTGCCAGCAGCACCCGGACAGCCTACGAGCAGTACTTC.

V is TRBV5-1 and J is TRBJ2-2; D is possibly TRBD2 (6 bases). This CDR3 region has 17 residues. V was shortened by 4 bases and J by 4 bases, with 20 bases between the two germline ends. CDR1 is SGHRS and CDR2 is YFSETQ in the germline V gene. The DNA for the CDR3 is TGCGCCAGCAGCCCAGCGGCGTCGGGACTCAGCACCGGGGAGCTGTTTTTT. Amino acids: CASSPAASGLSTGELFF.

The chain couples TRBV5-8 to TRBJ2-2; no clear D gene. V was shortened by 3 bases and J by 3 bases, with 15 bases between the two germline ends. The germline V gene encodes CDR1 SGHTS and CDR2 YDEGEE. The CDR3 contains 16 residues. This CDR3 is CASSSLLLEDTGELFF. The CDR3 DNA follows: TGTGCCAGCAGCTCCCTACTCTTAGAGGACACCGGGGAGCTGTTTTTT.

This chain connects TRBV11-3 to TRBJ1-1; no clear D. The V and J ends lost 5 bases and 1 base respectively, with 11 bases between them. The CDR3 covers 14 residues. CDR1 is SGHNT and CDR2 is YENEEA in the germline V gene. The CDR3 region has the DNA TGTGCCAGCAGCCGCGGCCGGGGGAACACTGAAGCTTTCTTT. Protein: CASSRGRGNTEAFF.

The chain is built from TRBV5-4 and TRBJ2-5, with D maybe TRBD2 (7 bases). Trimming stripped 3 bases from V and 5 bases from J, with 14 bases between. Germline CDR1 SGHNT, CDR2 YYREEE (reference sequence). The CDR3 consists of 14 residues. The CDR3 reads CASSWGGPGETQYF. The CDR3 nucleotides read TGTGCCAGCAGCTGGGGGGGGCCGGGGGAGACCCAGTACTTC. Looking up the rest from reference TRBV5-4 and TRBJ2-5 gives the full variable domain: ETGVTQSPTHLIKTRGQQVTLRCSSQSGHNTVSWYQQALGQGPQFIFQYYREEENGRGNFPPRFSGLQFPNYSSELNVNALELDDSALYLCASSWGGPGETQYFGPGTRLLVL.

The chain carries TRBV19 and TRBJ2-2; 9 nucleotides match TRBD1. After removal of 7 bases from V and 1 base from J, the junction contained 4 bases not matched to a gene. Germline-derived CDR1 and CDR2 are LNHDA and SQIVND (reference sequence). The length of the CDR3 is 15 residues. The CDR3 reads CASTGTGMNTGELFF. CDR3 bases: TGTGCCAGTACAGGGACAGGGATGAACACCGGGGAGCTGTTTTTT.

The chain carries TRBV9 and TRBJ2-1; TRBD2 aligns across 7 bases. The CDR3 runs to 15 residues. V lost 3 bases, J lost 9 bases, and 12 bases stayed unmatched. CDR1 and CDR2 from the germline V gene are SGDLS and YYNGEE. Here the CDR3 reads CASSDSGLKFAEQFF. The DNA of the CDR3 is TGTGCCAGCAGCGATAGCGGGCTAAAGTTTGCTGAGCAGTTCTTC.

The J gene is TRBJ1-5, the V gene TRBV2; D is unclear. Trimming removed 0 bases at V and 4 bases at J, with 13 bases between. In germline, CDR1 is SNHLY, CDR2 FYNNEI. This CDR3 comprises 16 residues. CDR3 DNA sequence: TGTGCCAGCAGTGAAGCAGGGAGGGCCTTAAATCAGCCCCAGCATTTT. Translating gives CASSEAGRALNQPQHF.

The chain has TRBV30 and TRBJ1-2; 8 positions agree with TRBD1. After removal of 2 bases from V and 8 bases from J, the junction contained 7 bases not matched to a gene. CDR1 and CDR2 from the germline V gene are GTSNPN and SVGIG (reference sequence). The CDR3 runs 13 residues. The CDR3 loop is CAWSPDREEGYTF. CDR3 DNA: TGTGCCTGGAGTCCGGACAGGGAAGAAGGCTACACCTTC.

V gene TRBV11-2 combines with J gene TRBJ2-5; possibly TRBD1 for D (6 bases). This CDR3 has 14 amino acids. CDR1 SGHAT and CDR2 FQNNGV come from the germline V gene. Between the trimmed V and J ends, which lost 5 bases and 1 base, there was a span of 11 bases. Here the CDR3 DNA reads TGTGCCAGCAGCCTCGACAGGATCCAAGAGACCCAGTACTTC. This sequence encodes CASSLDRIQETQYF.

The CDR3 loop reads CASSLMGLAGGRNEQFF. As DNA, the CDR3 is TGCGCCAGCAGCTTGATGGGACTAGCGGGGGGAAGGAATGAGCAGTTCTTC. The chain recombines TRBV5-1 with TRBJ2-1; 15 bases agree with TRBD2. Trimming cost V 1 base and J 7 bases; bases outside gene matches: 6. Germline CDR1 and CDR2: SGHRS and YFSETQ. This CDR3 contains 17 residues.